These 32 T cell receptor beta chains were sequenced from one sample in a study of cytomegalovirus exposure and HLA in healthy donors. The study ran its PCR with 60 Vbeta and 13 Jbeta primers. Generated by immunoSEQ multiplex PCR, the TCRdb table keeps only in-frame clones and is missing some. The sample contains around 97,000 clones, around two thirds of which appear only once. The sample consisted of PBMCs. The receptors derive from a woman aged 45 to 65 in good health and CMV-seronegative.

V and J are TRBV19 and TRBJ1-4; maybe TRBD1 (5 bases). The CDR3 loop spans 16 amino acids. Trimming took off 5 bases at V and 2 bases at J, with 15 bases between the two ends. Germline loops: CDR1 LNHDA, CDR2 SQIVND (reference sequence). CDR3 region: CASSLGALSTNEKLFF. CDR3 DNA: TGTGCCAGTAGTCTTGGGGCGCTAAGCACTAATGAAAAACTGTTTTTT.

V gene TRBV5-6 combines with J gene TRBJ2-2, with D perhaps TRBD2 (5 bases). Trimming stripped 1 base from V and 5 bases from J, with 9 bases between. There are 14 residues in the CDR3. Germline V gives CDR1 SGHDT, CDR2 YYEEEE. The CDR3 DNA sequence: TGTGCCAGCAGCTTGACGGGAAGGACCGGGGAGCTGTTTTTT. Protein: CASSLTGRTGELFF.

The chain joins TRBV19 to TRBJ2-2; D is perhaps TRBD1 (6 bases). Germline V gene data show CDR1 as LNHDA and CDR2 as SQIVND (reference sequence). The V end was cut by 5 bases, the J end by 6 bases, with 10 bases between. This CDR3 is built from 13 residues. CDR3 nucleotides: TGTGCCAGTAGTGAGTACAGGGCCGGGGAGCTGTTTTTT. It is translated as CASSEYRAGELFF.

The rearrangement links TRBV7-6 to TRBJ2-5; D is possibly TRBD1 (6 bases). V lost 4 bases to trimming and J lost 2 bases, with 14 bases between them. CDR3 length equals 15 residues. Looked up from germline, CDR1 is SGHVS and CDR2 is FNYEAQ. Here the CDR3 reads CASSSHQTGQETQYF. Written as DNA, the CDR3 is TGTGCCAGCAGCTCTCACCAAACAGGGCAAGAGACCCAGTACTTC.

The rearrangement joins TRBV19 to TRBJ1-5; D not resolved. The CDR3 is made up of 13 amino acids. Germline CDR1 and CDR2: LNHDA and SQIVND (reference sequence). Trimming took off 0 bases at V and 8 bases at J, with 8 bases between the two ends. The CDR3 protein is CASSIDPVKPQHF. DNA for the CDR3: TGTGCCAGTAGTATAGATCCTGTAAAGCCCCAGCATTTT. Supplemented by reference TRBV19 and TRBJ1-5, the full variable domain reads DGGITQSPKYLFRKEGQNVTLSCEQNLNHDAMYWYRQDPGQGLRLIYYSQIVNDFQKGDIAEGYSVSREKKESFPLTVTSAQKNPTAFYLCASSIDPVKPQHFGDGTRLSIL.

The chain employs TRBV4-2 and TRBJ1-5; D is unclear. V lost 1 base to trimming and J lost 0 bases, with 10 bases between them. This CDR3 is 16 amino acids long. The V gene's germline CDR1 is LGHNA and CDR2 YNFKEQ. This CDR3 is CASSQARFYSNQPQHF. CDR3 DNA: TGTGCCAGCAGCCAAGCCCGTTTTTATAGCAATCAGCCCCAGCATTTT.

The chain joins TRBV5-1 to TRBJ2-5; D call uncertain. The CDR3 contains 13 residues. Germline CDR1 is SGHRS and CDR2 is YFSETQ. Trimming shortened V by 4 bases and J by 4 bases, and 11 bases separated the two germline ends. The CDR3 region is CASSQSGPETQYF. The DNA for the CDR3 is TGCGCCAGCAGCCAATCAGGCCCAGAGACCCAGTACTTC.

This chain joins TRBV28 and TRBJ1-1, with D unclear. The V and J ends lost 6 bases and 7 bases respectively, with 12 bases between them. The CDR3 consists of 12 residues. Germline V CDR1 and CDR2: MDHEN, SYDVKM. In nucleotides, the CDR3 is TGTGCCAGCAGACACCCCGGAGGTGAAGCTTTCTTT. Its translation is CASRHPGGEAFF.

This clone was found a few times. The chain combines TRBV5-1 with TRBJ2-3; TRBD2 agrees at 7 bases. The CDR3 is 16 amino acids. Germline loops: CDR1 SGHRS, CDR2 YFSETQ. The V gene end was trimmed by 0 bases and the J gene end by 2 bases; junction bases not matched to a gene: 6. CDR3 in DNA: TGCGCCAGCAGCTTGGCTCCGGGAGGATACACAGATACGCAGTATTTT. The encoded protein is CASSLAPGGYTDTQYF.

The rearrangement joins TRBV5-1 to TRBJ1-1; D ambiguous. The germline V gene has CDR1 SGHRS and CDR2 YFSETQ. The length of the CDR3 is 15 residues. V was shortened by 6 bases and J by 3 bases, with 18 bases between the two germline ends. The CDR3 bases are TGCGCCAGCAAACGTCAGGAAGGTTTGGACACTGAAGCTTTCTTT. Translated: CASKRQEGLDTEAFF.

This chain uses TRBV4-1 with TRBJ2-4, with D perhaps TRBD1 (6 bases). V dropped 4 bases and J dropped 6 bases, with 10 bases sitting between them. The V gene's germline CDR1 is MGHRA and CDR2 YSYEKL. This CDR3 is built from 13 residues. The CDR3 nucleotides are TGCGCCAGCAGCCCCCAGGGGTTAAACATTCAGTACTTC. Residues: CASSPQGLNIQYF.

The chain employs TRBV4-1 and TRBJ2-7; possible D gene TRBD2, 8 bases. V was pared by 4 bases and J by 1 base, with 20 bases between. This CDR3 has 17 amino acids. CDR1 and CDR2 from the germline V gene are MGHRA and YSYEKL. CDR3 coding DNA: TGCGCCAGCAGCCCCGGGGGGGGCAGGGGGTCATCCTACGAGCAGTACTTC. Translated, it gives CASSPGGGRGSSYEQYF.

J is TRBJ2-1 and V is TRBV11-2; TRBD2 matches at 12 bases. The germline V gene has CDR1 SGHAT and CDR2 FQNNGV. V trimming: 3 bases; J trimming: 10 bases; junction bases outside the gene matches: 13. The CDR3 loop spans 17 amino acids. The CDR3 region is CASSFSSASGGAVEQFF. CDR3 in DNA: TGTGCCAGCAGCTTTTCTTCAGCTAGCGGGGGGGCGGTGGAGCAGTTCTTC.

The rearrangement links TRBV4-1 to TRBJ2-5; 12 bases are shared with TRBD1. The CDR3 is 15 amino acids. Germline assignment: CDR1 MGHRA and CDR2 YSYEKL. The junction had 3 bases not matched to a gene; V was cut back by 2 bases and J by 5 bases. CDR3 DNA: TGCGCCAGCAGCCAACCGGGACAGGGGGCCGAGACCCAGTACTTC. It translates to CASSQPGQGAETQYF.

The rearrangement uses TRBV9 and TRBJ2-5, with TRBD2 as a possible D gene (6 bases). Germline V gene lookup returns CDR1 SGDLS and CDR2 YYNGEE. The germline V and J ends were trimmed by 3 bases and 5 bases, with 14 bases remaining between them. This CDR3 spans 14 amino acids. CDR3 in amino acids: CASSATAREETQYF. CDR3 coding DNA: TGTGCCAGCAGCGCCACCGCTCGGGAGGAGACCCAGTACTTC.

The chain recombines TRBV5-1 with TRBJ2-3, with D possibly being TRBD2 (7 bases). V lost 4 bases to trimming and J lost 11 bases, with 29 bases between them. This CDR3 has 17 residues. The germline CDR1 and CDR2 sequences are SGHRS and YFSETQ. CDR3 in DNA: TGCGCCAGCAGCGGGGGGGGGCTGCGCGATAGCTTGGTGATGCAGTATTTT. This gives the protein CASSGGGLRDSLVMQYF.

V gene TRBV7-8 combines with J gene TRBJ1-5; D perhaps matches TRBD1 (6 bases). This CDR3 has 16 residues. Trimming took 1 base from V and 4 from J, leaving 14 bases between them. Germline V gene sequence: CDR1 SGHVS, CDR2 FQNEAQ. The CDR3, as DNA: TGTGCCAGCAGCTTAGTGGGGGGGGCAGGAAATCAGCCCCAGCATTTT. It specifies CASSLVGGAGNQPQHF.

This clone was detected only a few times. The V and J genes are TRBV5-1 and TRBJ2-7; 8 nucleotides agree with TRBD2. The germline V gene has CDR1 SGHRS and CDR2 YFSETQ. The CDR3 runs 13 residues. Here the CDR3 reads CAMNKVAGREQYF. The CDR3 coding sequence is TGCGCTATGAATAAGGTAGCGGGAAGGGAGCAGTACTTC.

The chain has TRBV7-2 and TRBJ2-7, with 7 bases aligning to TRBD2. The length of the CDR3 is 13 residues. Trimming removed 3 bases from V and 6 bases from J; junction bases left unmatched: 5. Per germline, CDR1 SGHTA and CDR2 FQGNSA. CDR3 in DNA: TGTGCCAGCAGCTTTGGAGCGGGAAGCGAGCAGTACTTC. Its protein is CASSFGAGSEQYF. Full variable domain (remainder filled in from reference TRBV7-2 and TRBJ2-7): GAGVSQSPSNKVTEKGKDVELRCDPISGHTALYWYRQSLGQGLEFLIYFQGNSAPDKSGLPSDRFSAERTGGSVSTLTIQRTQQEDSAVYLCASSFGAGSEQYFGPGTRLTVT.

V is TRBV6-1 and J is TRBJ1-1, with a possible D match to TRBD1 (5 bases). The CDR3 covers 14 residues. The V gene lost 5 bases and the J gene lost 1 base, with 11 bases spanning the gap. The germline V gene encodes CDR1 MNHNS and CDR2 SASEGT. This CDR3 reads CASSSLGGNTEAFF. The CDR3 DNA reads as TGTGCCAGCAGTTCCCTGGGGGGGAACACTGAAGCTTTCTTT.

The gene calls are TRBV2 and TRBJ2-5, with 11 bases lining up with TRBD2. Trimming removed 6 bases from V and 1 base from J; junction bases left unmatched: 4. Germline V gene sequence: CDR1 SNHLY, CDR2 FYNNEI. CDR3 size: 15 residues. CDR3 bases: TGTGCCAGCAGGGAGGGACTAGCGGTCCAAGAGACCCAGTACTTC. Amino acid sequence: CASREGLAVQETQYF.

This chain connects TRBV7-2 to TRBJ1-1; 8 nucleotides agree with TRBD1. The CDR3 is made up of 16 amino acids. The germline V gene encodes CDR1 SGHTA and CDR2 FQGNSA. V was pared by 1 base and J by 4 bases, with 8 bases of the junction left unmatched. CDR3: CASSLVPGGVGTEAFF. The CDR3 DNA follows: TGTGCCAGCAGCTTAGTTCCAGGGGGCGTCGGCACTGAAGCTTTCTTT.

This chain joins TRBV23-1 and TRBJ2-2; 14 bases align to TRBD2. TRBV23-1 is classed as an ORF, of uncertain function. The CDR3 spans 17 residues. V lost 4 bases, J lost 6 bases, and 7 bases stayed unmatched. The CDR3 DNA reads TGCGCCAGCAGTCCCACGGGACTAGCGGGAGAAGCCGGGGAGCTGTTTTTT. It specifies CASSPTGLAGEAGELFF.

The chain joins TRBV5-1 to TRBJ2-1; 7 positions agree with TRBD2. The CDR3 covers 15 residues. Germline CDR1 and CDR2: SGHRS and YFSETQ. Losses at the gene ends were 2 bases for V and 7 bases for J; bases not matched to a gene: 9. CDR3 DNA: TGCGCCAGCAGCTTCACCGTTGGGGGGGGGAATGAGCAGTTCTTC. The encoded protein is CASSFTVGGGNEQFF.

This rearrangement joins TRBV9 to TRBJ2-2; D possibly corresponds to TRBD1 (5 bases). Germline-derived CDR1 and CDR2 are SGDLS and YYNGEE. V was clipped by 0 bases and J by 7 bases, with 13 bases between them. CDR3 length equals 15 residues. As DNA, the CDR3 is TGTGCCAGCAGCGTAGAAGGTGGGGCGGTCGGGGAGCTGTTTTTT. Its protein product is CASSVEGGAVGELFF. The variable domain in full, with the rest retrieved from reference TRBV9 and TRBJ2-2, is DSGVTQTPKHLITATGQRVTLRCSPRSGDLSVYWYQQSLDQGLQFLIQYYNGEERAKGNILERFSAQQFPDLHSELNLSSLELGDSALYFCASSVEGGAVGELFFGEGSRLTVL.

The chain joins TRBV19 to TRBJ2-7, with D unresolved. Germline V lookup: CDR1 LNHDA, CDR2 SQIVND (reference sequence). The V gene lost 3 bases and the J gene lost 6 bases, with 18 bases spanning the gap. The CDR3 contains 15 residues. CDR3 nucleotides: TGTGCCAGTAGTATCCTCGCTACTCCAGGTCGCGAGCAGTACTTC. Translation: CASSILATPGREQYF.

The rearrangement uses TRBV12-5 and TRBJ2-3; D gene ambiguous. The CDR3 is made up of 16 amino acids. Trimming pared 0 bases from V and 0 bases from J, leaving 10 bases between. Germline lookup yields CDR1 LGHNT and CDR2 FRNRAP. The CDR3: CASGLVLKPSTDTQYF. The CDR3 region has the DNA TGTGCTAGTGGTTTGGTACTCAAGCCAAGCACAGATACGCAGTATTTT. Drawing the rest from reference TRBV12-5 and TRBJ2-3, the complete variable domain is DARVTQTPRHKVTEMGQEVTMRCQPILGHNTVFWYRQTMMQGLELLAYFRNRAPLDDSGMPKDRFSAEMPDATLATLKIQPSEPRDSAVYFCASGLVLKPSTDTQYFGPGTRLTVL.

V and J are TRBV12-2 and TRBJ1-2; TRBD1, the table's D call, was not compared with the DNA. TRBV12-2 has pseudogene status. CDR3 size: 16 residues. For the CDR3, the DNA is TGTGCAAGTCGCTCTTCAAAAACAGGAGTAAACTATGGCTACACCTTC. This gives the protein CASRSSKTGVNYGYTF.

This clone was seen only a few times. V and J are TRBV5-6 and TRBJ1-1; 10 bases map to TRBD1. This CDR3 comprises 15 residues. CDR1 is SGHDT, CDR2 YYEEEE, per germline. The V and J ends lost 4 bases and 4 bases, in that order; junction bases with no gene match: 7. CDR3 in DNA: TGTGCCAGCAGCCTTCGAGGGACAGGGGTCACTGAAGCTTTCTTT. It encodes CASSLRGTGVTEAFF.

The V and J genes are TRBV4-3 and TRBJ2-2; D is unclear. From germline, CDR1 is LGHNA and CDR2 YSLEER. The length of the CDR3 is 14 residues. V lost 0 bases and J lost 5, with 7 bases in between. Here the CDR3 DNA reads TGCGCCAGCAGCCAAGATTCTACTACCGGGGAGCTGTTTTTT. This sequence encodes CASSQDSTTGELFF.

As for this clone: This CDR3 is also generated by other DNA sequences in the sample. CDR3 protein: CASSFLNTEAFF. Written as DNA, the CDR3 is TGTGCCAGCAGCTTTCTCAACACTGAAGCTTTCTTT. This chain joins TRBV5-6 and TRBJ1-1; D unclear. The CDR3 runs to 12 residues. Trimming cost V 2 bases and J 2 bases, with 4 bases left between them. Looked up from germline, CDR1 is SGHDT and CDR2 is YYEEEE.

This clone has just a few counts. The chain couples TRBV5-1 to TRBJ1-4; 8 nucleotides line up with TRBD1. The ends lost 4 bases at V and 7 bases at J; junction bases unmatched: 9. The germline CDR1 and CDR2 sequences are SGHRS and YFSETQ. The length of the CDR3 is 15 residues. The CDR3 reads CASSARQGTGEKLFF. CDR3 nucleotides: TGCGCCAGCAGCGCCCGACAGGGGACGGGTGAAAAACTGTTTTTT.